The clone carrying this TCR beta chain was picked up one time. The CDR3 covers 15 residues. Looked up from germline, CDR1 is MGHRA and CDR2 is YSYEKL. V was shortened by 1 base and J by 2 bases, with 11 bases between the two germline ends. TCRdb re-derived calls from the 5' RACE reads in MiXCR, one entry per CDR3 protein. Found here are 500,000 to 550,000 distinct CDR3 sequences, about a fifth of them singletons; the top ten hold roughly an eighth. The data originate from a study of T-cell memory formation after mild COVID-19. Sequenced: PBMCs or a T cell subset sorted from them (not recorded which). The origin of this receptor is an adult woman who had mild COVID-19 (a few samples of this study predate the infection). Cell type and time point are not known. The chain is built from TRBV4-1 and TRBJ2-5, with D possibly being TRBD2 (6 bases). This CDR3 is CASSQGLGGQETQYF. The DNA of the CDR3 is TGCGCCAGCAGCCAAGGGCTCGGGGGACAAGAGACCCAGTACTTC.